These T cell receptor beta chains were read from a single sample in a study of molecular identifiers for immune sequencing clone quantification. TCRdb re-called the PCR reads through MiXCR, storing one row per CDR3 protein. The repertoire includes about 510,000 distinct CDR3 sequences, 25% of them detected once, and 0.7% to 0.9% sits in the top ten. The sequenced sample was naive CD8+ T cells from blood, with Jurkat cell RNA spiked in. These receptors came from a human donor in good health. Some libraries in this study had Jurkat cell RNA spiked in. The CDR3 runs from the conserved cysteine through the conserved F or W. The D gene is left open where the match is weak. Some rows have no size entry. The others give once, few or many, or a class for an expanded clone.

D gene,clone size,J gene,V gene,CDR3 DNA,CDR3 protein
TRBD1,.,TRBJ2-3,TRBV6-5,TGTGCCAGCAGTTCCCGGGACAGGGAATTGGCAGATACGCAGTATTTT,CASSSRDRELADTQYF
TRBD2,.,TRBJ2-4,TRBV2,TGTGCCAGCAATGAGAGCGGGGGAAGGAACATTCAGTACTTC,CASNESGGRNIQYF
TRBD1,few,TRBJ1-5,TRBV2,TGTGCCAGCACCAAGGGGGACAGGGTGAATCAGCCCCAGCATTTT,CASTKGDRVNQPQHF
TRBD1,few,TRBJ2-3,TRBV7-9,TGTGCCAGCAGCTTAGAAAGTGGACAGGTAACAGATACGCAGTATTTT,CASSLESGQVTDTQYF
TRBD1,.,TRBJ1-2,TRBV2,TGTGCCAGCAGGCCCGGGACAGGGGACTATGGCTACACCTTC,CASRPGTGDYGYTF
.,.,TRBJ2-7,TRBV6-5,TGTGCCAGCAGTTCAAGCCTCTTGGGCGAGCAGTACTTC,CASSSSLLGEQYF
TRBD1,few,TRBJ2-1,TRBV11-3,TGTGCCAGCAGCTTGACAGGGGTCAATGAGCAGTTCTTC,CASSLTGVNEQFF
TRBD1,.,TRBJ2-7,TRBV3-1,TGTGCCAGCAGCCCAAAGACAGGGGGCGGATACGAGCAGTACTTC,CASSPKTGGGYEQYF
.,many,TRBJ1-1,TRBV12-3/TRBV12-4,TGTGCCAGCAGTTTTTCAGGGATGAACACTGAAGCTTTCTTT,CASSFSGMNTEAFF
TRBD2,few,TRBJ2-3,TRBV11-2,TGTGCCAGCAGCTTAGTCCCTAGCGGGGGACCGGTGGATACGCAGTATTTT,CASSLVPSGGPVDTQYF
.,many,TRBJ1-1,TRBV27,TGTGCCAGCAGCCCAGGGGTTTCGGCTGAAGCTTTCTTT,CASSPGVSAEAFF
TRBD2,many,TRBJ2-3,TRBV7-8,TGTGCCAGCAGCCCCGGGACTAGCGGGGCATTTACGCAGTATTTT,CASSPGTSGAFTQYF
.,few,TRBJ2-2,TRBV19,TGTGCCAGTAGTATAGTTGCTGCCGGGGAGCTGTTTTTT,CASSIVAAGELFF
TRBD1,.,TRBJ2-1,TRBV6-2/TRBV6-3,TGTGCCAGCAGTTACGACAGGGGAGAGTACAATGAGCAGTTCTTC,CASSYDRGEYNEQFF
.,many,TRBJ2-3,TRBV18,TGTGCCAGCTCACCGAATGAAGATACGCAGTATTTT,CASSPNEDTQYF
TRBD1,.,TRBJ1-3,TRBV6-5,TGTGCCAGCAGTCGTATCGGGACAGAAATTCCAGACACCATATATTTT,CASSRIGTEIPDTIYF
.,once,TRBJ2-1,TRBV25-1,TGTGCCAGCAGTGAACAGGACAGTACCTACAATGAGCCGTTCTTC,CASSEQDSTYNEPFF
TRBD2,few,TRBJ2-7,TRBV25-1,TGTGCCAGCAGTGAATATCGGGAGGGGTTGGACGAGCAGTACTTC,CASSEYREGLDEQYF
TRBD1,many,TRBJ2-3,TRBV6-2/TRBV6-3,TGTGCCAGCAGTGCCCCGGGACAGAGCCGCACAGATACGCAGTATTTT,CASSAPGQSRTDTQYF
.,.,TRBJ2-7,TRBV20-1,TGCAGTGCTAGAGGGCACGATTCCTACGAGCAGTACTTC,CSARGHDSYEQYF
.,few,TRBJ1-5,TRBV19,TGTGCCAGTGAAGGCGGCGGTCAGCCCCAGCATTTT,CASEGGGQPQHF
.,many,TRBJ1-1,TRBV4-1,TGCGCCAGCAGCCAAGGGGCCAGAGAAGCTTTCTTT,CASSQGAREAFF
.,many,TRBJ1-5,TRBV19,TGTGCCAGTAGTATCGTCCTCAATCAGCCCCAGCATTTT,CASSIVLNQPQHF
.,.,TRBJ2-2,TRBV10-2,TGCGCCAGCAGCGACAAATACACCGGGGAGCTGTTTTTT,CASSDKYTGELFF
.,few,TRBJ1-1,TRBV7-9,TGTGCCAGCAGCCATCGATGGACCAACACTGAAGCTTTCTTT,CASSHRWTNTEAFF
.,.,TRBJ2-2,TRBV21-1,TGTGCCAGCAGAATCAAAGGGGAGACCGGGGAGCTGTTTTTT,CASRIKGETGELFF
TRBD2,few,TRBJ2-3,TRBV18,TGTGCCAGCTCACTACCGACTAGCGCATACACAGATACGCAGTATTTT,CASSLPTSAYTDTQYF
.,.,TRBJ2-6,TRBV27,TGTGCCAGCGGTCGGACAGCTGGGGCCTTAGCCAACGTCCTGACTTTC,CASGRTAGALANVLTF
.,.,TRBJ2-2,TRBV24-1,TGTACCACCAGTGACGGAGTCGCCGGGGAGCTGTTTTTT,CTTSDGVAGELFF
.,many,TRBJ1-1,TRBV6-5,TGTGCCAGCAGTGTTGGGACGGCCACTGAAGCTTTCTTT,CASSVGTATEAFF
.,.,TRBJ1-3,TRBV5-6,TGTGCCAGCAGCTTGGATACCGGGTCTGGAAACACCATATATTTT,CASSLDTGSGNTIYF
.,many,TRBJ1-5,TRBV9,TGTGCCAGCAGCGTAGATGGGGGGCTAGATCAGCCCCAGCATTTT,CASSVDGGLDQPQHF
.,few,TRBJ2-7,TRBV20-1,TGCAGTGCTAGAGATTTTCAGAGACCCGGAGAGCAGTACTTC,CSARDFQRPGEQYF
.,.,TRBJ2-7,TRBV20-1,TGCTGTGCTAGGGCCCCTTACTCCTACGAGCAGTACTTC,CCARAPYSYEQYF
TRBD1,.,TRBJ2-7,TRBV4-2,TGTGCCAGCAGCCAAAGAAGGACAGGGGGCTACGAGCAGTACTTC,CASSQRRTGGYEQYF
TRBD1,.,TRBJ2-7,TRBV30,TGTGCCTGGCCCGGGACAGGGGCGAACGAGCAGTACTTC,CAWPGTGANEQYF
.,few,TRBJ1-1,TRBV2,TGTGCCAGCAGTGAAGCGGGGACTCGTCTGAACACTGAAGCTTTCTTT,CASSEAGTRLNTEAFF
.,few,TRBJ2-7,TRBV6-5,TGTGCCAGCAGTTACTCGGTAAGGGTGGAGCAGTACTTC,CASSYSVRVEQYF
.,.,TRBJ1-2,TRBV5-6,TGTGCCAGCAGCTTGGAGGTATCCTATGGCTACACCTTC,CASSLEVSYGYTF
.,many,TRBJ2-7,TRBV27,TGTGCCAGCACTGAAGGAGCAGGGGTGGTCGAGCAGTACTTC,CASTEGAGVVEQYF
.,few,TRBJ2-7,TRBV6-1,TGTGCCAGTGCGCAGGGTACTAGCTACGAGCAGTACTTC,CASAQGTSYEQYF
.,few,TRBJ2-3,TRBV7-6,TGTGCCAGCGATGGGGGCTCGAGCACAGATACGCAGTATTTT,CASDGGSSTDTQYF
TRBD2,many,TRBJ2-5,TRBV7-9,TGTGCCAGCAGTCTAGCGGCCCGGGGCCAAGAGACCCAGTACTTC,CASSLAARGQETQYF
TRBD1,few,TRBJ1-1,TRBV27,TGTGCCAGCAGTCTCCTCGGGGTAGGGGGCATGGGGCACACTGAAGCTTTCTTT,CASSLLGVGGMGHTEAFF
TRBD1,few,TRBJ1-1,TRBV7-9,TGTGCCAGCAGCGGAGAGGGACAGATGAACACTGAAGCTTTCTTT,CASSGEGQMNTEAFF
.,.,TRBJ1-5,TRBV4-1,TGCGCCAGCAGCCAAACGGCACCTAATCAGCCCCAGCATTTT,CASSQTAPNQPQHF
.,.,TRBJ2-1,TRBV19,TGTGCCAGTAGTTCGGGCTACTTTGAGCAGTTCTTC,CASSSGYFEQFF
.,few,TRBJ2-7,TRBV5-3,TGTGCCAGCAGCCGTCCACCCTACGAGCAGTACTTC,CASSRPPYEQYF
TRBD2,many,TRBJ2-1,TRBV7-9,TGTGCCAGCAGCCCAGGACTAGCGGGAGGGCCTGTCCATGAGCAGTTCTTC,CASSPGLAGGPVHEQFF
TRBD1,.,TRBJ2-7,TRBV20-1,TGCAGTGCTAGACCAATGGACAGGGGGAACGAGCAGTACTTC,CSARPMDRGNEQYF
TRBD2,many,TRBJ2-3,TRBV12-3/TRBV12-4,TGTGCCAGCAGTGGACTAGCGGGAGACACAGATACGCAGTATTTT,CASSGLAGDTDTQYF